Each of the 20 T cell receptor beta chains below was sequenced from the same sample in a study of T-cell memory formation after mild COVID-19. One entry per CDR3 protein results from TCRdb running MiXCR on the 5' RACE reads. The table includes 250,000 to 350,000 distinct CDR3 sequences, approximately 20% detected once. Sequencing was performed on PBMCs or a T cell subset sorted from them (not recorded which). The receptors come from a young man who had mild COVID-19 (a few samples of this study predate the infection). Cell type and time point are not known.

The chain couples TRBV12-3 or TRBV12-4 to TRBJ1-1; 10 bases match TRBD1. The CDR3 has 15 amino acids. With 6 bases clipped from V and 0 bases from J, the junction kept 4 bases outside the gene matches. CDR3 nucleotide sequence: TGTGCCAGCAGCAGGGGGACAGGGGTGAACACTGAAGCTTTCTTT. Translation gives CASSRGTGVNTEAFF.

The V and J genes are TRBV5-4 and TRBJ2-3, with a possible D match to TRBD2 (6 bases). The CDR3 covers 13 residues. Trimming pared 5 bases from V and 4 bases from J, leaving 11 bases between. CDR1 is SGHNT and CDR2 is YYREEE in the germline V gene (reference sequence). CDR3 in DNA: TGTGCCAGCAGGGCCGGGACTTCAGATACGCAGTATTTT. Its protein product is CASRAGTSDTQYF.

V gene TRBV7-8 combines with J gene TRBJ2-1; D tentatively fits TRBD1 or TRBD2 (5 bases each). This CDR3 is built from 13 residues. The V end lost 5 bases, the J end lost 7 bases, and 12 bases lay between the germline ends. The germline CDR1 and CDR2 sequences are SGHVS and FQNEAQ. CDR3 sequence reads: CASSPAWGNEQFF. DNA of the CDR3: TGTGCCAGCAGCCCAGCCTGGGGGAATGAGCAGTTCTTC.

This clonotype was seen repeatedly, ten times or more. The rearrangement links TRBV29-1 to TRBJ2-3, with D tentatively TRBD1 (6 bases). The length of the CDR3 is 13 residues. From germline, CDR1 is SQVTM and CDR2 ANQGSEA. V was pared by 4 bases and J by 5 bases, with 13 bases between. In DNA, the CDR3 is TGCAGCGTTGTCAGGGGCGCCGAAGATACGCAGTATTTT. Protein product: CSVVRGAEDTQYF.

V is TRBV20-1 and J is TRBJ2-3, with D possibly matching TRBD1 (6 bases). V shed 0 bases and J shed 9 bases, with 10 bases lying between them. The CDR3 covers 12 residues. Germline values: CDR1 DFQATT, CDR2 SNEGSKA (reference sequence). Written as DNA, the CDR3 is TGCAGTGCTAGAGATGCTCAGGGGACGCAGTATTTT. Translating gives CSARDAQGTQYF.

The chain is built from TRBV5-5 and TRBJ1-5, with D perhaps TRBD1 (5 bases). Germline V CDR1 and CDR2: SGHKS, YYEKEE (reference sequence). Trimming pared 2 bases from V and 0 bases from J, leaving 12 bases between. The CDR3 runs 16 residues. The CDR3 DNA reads TGTGCCAGCAGCTTACAGGCAAAGTATAGCAATCAGCCCCAGCATTTT. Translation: CASSLQAKYSNQPQHF.

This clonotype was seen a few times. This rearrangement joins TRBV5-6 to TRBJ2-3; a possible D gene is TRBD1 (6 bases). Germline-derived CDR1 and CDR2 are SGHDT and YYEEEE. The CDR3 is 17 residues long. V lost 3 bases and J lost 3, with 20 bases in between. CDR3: CASSSIQGSSSTDTQYF. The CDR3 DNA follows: TGTGCCAGCAGCTCCATACAGGGATCCAGCTCGACAGATACGCAGTATTTT.

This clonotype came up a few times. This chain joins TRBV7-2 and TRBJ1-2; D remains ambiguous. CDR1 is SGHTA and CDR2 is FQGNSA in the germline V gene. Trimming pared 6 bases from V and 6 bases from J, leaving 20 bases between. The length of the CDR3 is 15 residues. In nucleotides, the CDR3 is TGTGCCAGCAGATCGCTAGCCGCCTATGGGGATGGCTACACCTTC. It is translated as CASRSLAAYGDGYTF.

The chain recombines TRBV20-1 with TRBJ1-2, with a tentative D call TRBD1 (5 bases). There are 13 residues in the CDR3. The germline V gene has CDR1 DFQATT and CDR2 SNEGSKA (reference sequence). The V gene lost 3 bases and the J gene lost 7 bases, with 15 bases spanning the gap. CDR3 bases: TGCAGTGCTAGCCCAAGGGGTGTTGGTGGCTACACCTTC. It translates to CSASPRGVGGYTF.

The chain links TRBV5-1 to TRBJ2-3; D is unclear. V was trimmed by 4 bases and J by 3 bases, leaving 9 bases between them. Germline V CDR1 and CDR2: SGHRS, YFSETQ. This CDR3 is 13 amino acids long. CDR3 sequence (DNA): TGCGCCAGCAGCGCCGCAGTGACAGATACGCAGTATTTT. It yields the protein CASSAAVTDTQYF. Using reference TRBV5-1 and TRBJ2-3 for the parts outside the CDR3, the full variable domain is KAGVTQTPRYLIKTRGQQVTLSCSPISGHRSVSWYQQTPGQGLQFLFEYFSETQRNKGNFPGRFSGRQFSNSRSEMNVSTLELGDSALYLCASSAAVTDTQYFGPGTRLTVL.

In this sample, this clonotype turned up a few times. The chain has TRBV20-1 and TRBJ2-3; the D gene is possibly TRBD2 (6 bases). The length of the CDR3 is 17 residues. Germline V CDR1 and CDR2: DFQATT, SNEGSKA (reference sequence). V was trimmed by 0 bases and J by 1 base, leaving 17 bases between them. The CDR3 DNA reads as TGCAGTGCTAGAGAGGTGCCGAGGCGGGGCGGCACAGATACGCAGTATTTT. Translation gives CSAREVPRRGGTDTQYF.

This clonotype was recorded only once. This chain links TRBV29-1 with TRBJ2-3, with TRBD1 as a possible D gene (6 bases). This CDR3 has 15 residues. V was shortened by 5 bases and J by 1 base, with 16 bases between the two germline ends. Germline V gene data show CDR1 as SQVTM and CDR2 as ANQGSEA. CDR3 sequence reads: CSVFRRAGGTDTQYF. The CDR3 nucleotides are TGCAGCGTTTTTCGACGGGCAGGGGGCACAGATACGCAGTATTTT.

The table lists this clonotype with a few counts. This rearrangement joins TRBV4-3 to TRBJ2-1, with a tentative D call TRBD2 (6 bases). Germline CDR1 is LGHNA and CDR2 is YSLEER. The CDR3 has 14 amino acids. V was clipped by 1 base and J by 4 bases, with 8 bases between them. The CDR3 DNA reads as TGCGCCAGCAGCCAAGTCGGGACTTACAATGAGCAGTTCTTC. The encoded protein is CASSQVGTYNEQFF.

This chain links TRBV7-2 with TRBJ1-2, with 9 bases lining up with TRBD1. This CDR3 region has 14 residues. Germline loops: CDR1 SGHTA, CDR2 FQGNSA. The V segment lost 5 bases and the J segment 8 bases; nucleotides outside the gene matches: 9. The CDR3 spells CASSPGTGYEGYTF. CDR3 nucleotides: TGTGCCAGCAGCCCCGGGACAGGGTATGAAGGCTACACCTTC.

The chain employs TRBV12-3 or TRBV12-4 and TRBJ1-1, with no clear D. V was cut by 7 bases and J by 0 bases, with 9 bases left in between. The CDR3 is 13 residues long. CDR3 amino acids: CASKDTLNTEAFF. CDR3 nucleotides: TGTGCCAGCAAAGACACTCTGAACACTGAAGCTTTCTTT.

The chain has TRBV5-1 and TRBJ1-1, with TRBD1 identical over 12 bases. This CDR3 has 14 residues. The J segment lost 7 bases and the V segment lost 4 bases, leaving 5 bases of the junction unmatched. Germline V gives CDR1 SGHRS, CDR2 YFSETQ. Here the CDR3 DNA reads TGCGCCAGCAGCCCCGGGACAGGGGGCGGTGAAGCTTTCTTT. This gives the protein CASSPGTGGGEAFF.

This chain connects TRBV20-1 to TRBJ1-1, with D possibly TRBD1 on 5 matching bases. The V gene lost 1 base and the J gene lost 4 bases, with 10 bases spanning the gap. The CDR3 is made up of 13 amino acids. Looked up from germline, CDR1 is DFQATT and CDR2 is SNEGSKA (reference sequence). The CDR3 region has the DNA TGCAGTGCTAGAGGGGGGGGGTTCACTGAAGCTTTCTTT. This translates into CSARGGGFTEAFF.

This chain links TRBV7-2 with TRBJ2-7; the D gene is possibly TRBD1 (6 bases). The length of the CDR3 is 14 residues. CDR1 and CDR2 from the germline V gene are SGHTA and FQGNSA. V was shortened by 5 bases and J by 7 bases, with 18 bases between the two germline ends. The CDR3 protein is CASSLSGLGGEQYV. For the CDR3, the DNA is TGTGCCAGCAGCCTAAGTGGGCTAGGGGGAGAGCAGTACGTC.

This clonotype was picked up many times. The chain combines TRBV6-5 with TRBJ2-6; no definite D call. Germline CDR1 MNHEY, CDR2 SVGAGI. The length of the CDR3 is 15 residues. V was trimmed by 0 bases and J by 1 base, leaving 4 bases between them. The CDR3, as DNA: TGTGCCAGCAGTTACTCACATTCTGGGGCCAACGTCCTGACTTTC. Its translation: CASSYSHSGANVLTF.

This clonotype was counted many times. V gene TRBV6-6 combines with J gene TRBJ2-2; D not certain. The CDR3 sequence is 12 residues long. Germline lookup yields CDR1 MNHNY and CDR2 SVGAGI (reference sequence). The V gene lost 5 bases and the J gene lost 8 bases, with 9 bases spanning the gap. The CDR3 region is CASSVNPGELFF. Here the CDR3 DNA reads TGTGCCAGCAGTGTTAACCCGGGGGAGCTGTTTTTT.